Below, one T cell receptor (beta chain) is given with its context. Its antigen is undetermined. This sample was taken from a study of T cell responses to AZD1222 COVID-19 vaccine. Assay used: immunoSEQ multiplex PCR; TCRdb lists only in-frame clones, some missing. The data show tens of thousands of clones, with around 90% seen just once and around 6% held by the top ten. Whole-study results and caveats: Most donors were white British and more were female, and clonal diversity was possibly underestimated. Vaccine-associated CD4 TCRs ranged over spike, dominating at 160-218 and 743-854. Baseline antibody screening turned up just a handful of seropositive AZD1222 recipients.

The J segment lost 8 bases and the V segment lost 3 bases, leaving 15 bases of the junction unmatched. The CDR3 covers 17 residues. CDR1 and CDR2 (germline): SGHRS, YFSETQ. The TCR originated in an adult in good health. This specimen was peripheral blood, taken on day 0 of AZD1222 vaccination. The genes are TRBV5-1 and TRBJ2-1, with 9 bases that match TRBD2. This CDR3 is CASSSLGLASLWDEQFF. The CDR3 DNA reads TGCGCCAGCAGCTCCTTGGGACTAGCCTCCCTTTGGGATGAGCAGTTCTTC.